The source of this TCR beta chain is a study of T cells in Graves' hyperthyroidism and ophthalmopathy. General study results and limits: Blood also carried most thyroid clonotypes expanded above 0.001.

Patients with uncontrolled infections, other autoimmune diseases, pregnancy or lactation were excluded. CDR3 length: 16 amino acids. Per germline, CDR1 MRHNA and CDR2 SNTAGT. The V end lost 4 bases, the J end lost 0 bases, and 13 bases lay between the germline ends. Amplified TCR beta CDR3 regions derived from RNA transcripts. TCR CDR3 regions were first amplified by RT-PCR with HTBI primers. A single record per CDR3 protein comes from TCRdb applying MiXCR to the multiplex PCR reads. This sample has 37,000 or so distinct CDR3 sequences, with around 56% found just once. This clonotype has at least ten counts. As yet, its antigen is unknown.

The specimen was blood. V is TRBV6-4 and J is TRBJ2-1, with a weak D call TRBD2 (6 bases). The source is a man aged 35-49 years with Graves' ophthalmopathy. The CDR3 loop reads CASSASPGSSYNEQFF. CDR3 DNA: TGTGCCAGCAGTGCCAGCCCCGGGAGCTCCTACAATGAGCAGTTCTTC.